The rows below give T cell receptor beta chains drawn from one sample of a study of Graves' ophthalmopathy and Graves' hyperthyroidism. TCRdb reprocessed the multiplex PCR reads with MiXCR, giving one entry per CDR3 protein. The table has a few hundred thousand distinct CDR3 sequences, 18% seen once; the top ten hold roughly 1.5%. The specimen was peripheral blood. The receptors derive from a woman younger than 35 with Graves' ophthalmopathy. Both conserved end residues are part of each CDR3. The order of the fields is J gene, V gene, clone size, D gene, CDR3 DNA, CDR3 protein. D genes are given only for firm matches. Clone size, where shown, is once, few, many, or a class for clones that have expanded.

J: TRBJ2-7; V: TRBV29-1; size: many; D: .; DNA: TGCAGCGCCCCAGGGACCGGGGGCGAGCAGTACTTC; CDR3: CSAPGTGGEQYF
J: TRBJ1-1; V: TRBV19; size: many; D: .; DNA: TGTGCCAGTAATAAGGGGAACACTGAAGCTTTCTTT; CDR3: CASNKGNTEAFF
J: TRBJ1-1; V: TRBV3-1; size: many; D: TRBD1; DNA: TGTGCCAGCAGCCAACCGGACAGGGGGCCTACTGAAGCTTTCTTT; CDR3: CASSQPDRGPTEAFF
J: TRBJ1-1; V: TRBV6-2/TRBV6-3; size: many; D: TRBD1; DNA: TGTGCCAGCAAGAAGGGACAGGGGGTCAACACTGAAGCTTTCTTT; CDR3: CASKKGQGVNTEAFF
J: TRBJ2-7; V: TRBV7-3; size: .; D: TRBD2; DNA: TGTGCCAGCAGCGCCAGCGGGGCCTCCTACGAGCAGTACTTC; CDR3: CASSASGASYEQYF
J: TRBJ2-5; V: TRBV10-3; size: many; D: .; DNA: TGTGCCATCACCGCTGAAGGGACCCAGTACTTC; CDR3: CAITAEGTQYF
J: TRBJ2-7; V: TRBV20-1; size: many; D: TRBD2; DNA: TGCAGTGCTAGCTGGCGGGGGGGCAGCGAGCAGTACTTC; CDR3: CSASWRGGSEQYF
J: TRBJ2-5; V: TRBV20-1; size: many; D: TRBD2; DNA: TGCAGTGGATGGGGGGGGGGAAGTGGGACCCAGTACTTC; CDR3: CSGWGGGSGTQYF
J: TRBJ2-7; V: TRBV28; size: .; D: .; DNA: TGTGCCAGCAACTGGAGCGTCCCACTGGGAATCGAGCAGTACTTC; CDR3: CASNWSVPLGIEQYF
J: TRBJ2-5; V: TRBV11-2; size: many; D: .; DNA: TGTGCCAGCAGGTACGGGACCACCATCCAAGAGACCCAGTACTTC; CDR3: CASRYGTTIQETQYF
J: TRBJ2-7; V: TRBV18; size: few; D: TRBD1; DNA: TGTGCCAGCTCACCTCCCGGGACAGGGGTTTCCTACGAGCAGTACTTC; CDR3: CASSPPGTGVSYEQYF
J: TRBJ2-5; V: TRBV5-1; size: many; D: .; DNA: TGCGCCAGCAGCTCCCGTGGGGGGGCGGGAGAGACCCAGTACTTC; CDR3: CASSSRGGAGETQYF
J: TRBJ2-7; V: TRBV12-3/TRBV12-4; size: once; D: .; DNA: TGTGCCTCCAGGGGGGGAGCGGGACCCTCCTACGAGCAGTACTTC; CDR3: CASRGGAGPSYEQYF
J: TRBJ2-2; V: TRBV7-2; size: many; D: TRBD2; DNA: TGTGCCAGCAGCTTCAGCGGGGCCGGGGAGCTGTTTTTT; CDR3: CASSFSGAGELFF
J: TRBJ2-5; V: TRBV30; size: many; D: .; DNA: TGTGCCTGGAGTGAAGGTTATACAGCCCAAGAGACCCAGTACTTC; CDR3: CAWSEGYTAQETQYF
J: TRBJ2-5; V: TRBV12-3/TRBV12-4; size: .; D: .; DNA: TGTGCCAGCAGTTTGTACGGGGGAGAGACCCAGTACTTC; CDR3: CASSLYGGETQYF
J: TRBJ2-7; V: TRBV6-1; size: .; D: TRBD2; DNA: TGTGCCAGCAGTGGGGCAGCGGGAGTCGGATACGAGCAGTACTTC; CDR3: CASSGAAGVGYEQYF
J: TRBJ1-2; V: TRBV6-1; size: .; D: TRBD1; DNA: TGTGCCAGCAGTCCCAGGACAGGAGGAGGCTACACCTTC; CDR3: CASSPRTGGGYTF
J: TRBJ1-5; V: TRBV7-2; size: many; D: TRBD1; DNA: TGTGCCAGCAGCTCCAGGGGGATTAGCAATCAGCCCCAGCATTTT; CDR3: CASSSRGISNQPQHF
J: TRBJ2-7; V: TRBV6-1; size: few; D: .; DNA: TGTGCCAGCAGAATTGACAGAGACTACGAGCAGTACTTC; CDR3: CASRIDRDYEQYF
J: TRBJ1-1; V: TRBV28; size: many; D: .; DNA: TGTGCCAGCAGTCCGCCCCAGGGCACTGAAGCTTTCTTT; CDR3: CASSPPQGTEAFF
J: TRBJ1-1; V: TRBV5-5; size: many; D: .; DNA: TGTGCCAGCAGCTTGTCAAAGGGTAGGGACACTGAAGCTTTCTTT; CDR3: CASSLSKGRDTEAFF
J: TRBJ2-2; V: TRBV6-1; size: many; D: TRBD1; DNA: TGTGCCAGCAGGATTCACCGGGACAGGACCGGGGAGCTGTTTTTT; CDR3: CASRIHRDRTGELFF
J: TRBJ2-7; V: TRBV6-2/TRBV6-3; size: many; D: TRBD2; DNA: TGTGCCAGCAGACCTAGCGGGGGGACGCGCGGGACCTCCTACGAGCAGTACTTC; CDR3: CASRPSGGTRGTSYEQYF
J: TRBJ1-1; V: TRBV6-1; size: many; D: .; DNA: TGTGCCAGCAGTGAGTTGGGTATGCGGACTGAAGCTTTCTTT; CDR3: CASSELGMRTEAFF
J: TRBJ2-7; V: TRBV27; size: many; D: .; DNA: TGTGCCAGCAGTAGCGCCAGGTATTCCTACGAGCAGTACTTC; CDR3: CASSSARYSYEQYF
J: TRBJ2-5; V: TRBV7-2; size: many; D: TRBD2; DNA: TGTGCCAGCAGTACCGGGACTAGCGGGGTCCAGGGACAGTACTTC; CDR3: CASSTGTSGVQGQYF
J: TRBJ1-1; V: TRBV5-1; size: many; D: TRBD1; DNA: TGCGCCAGCAGCTTGGTGGCAGGGGGTAAGAACACTGAAGCTTTCTTT; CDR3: CASSLVAGGKNTEAFF
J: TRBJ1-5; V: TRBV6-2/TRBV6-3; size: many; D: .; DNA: TGTGCCAGCAGTTACTCGTTGCGGGGGGGGAGCAATCAGCCCCAGCATTTT; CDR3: CASSYSLRGGSNQPQHF
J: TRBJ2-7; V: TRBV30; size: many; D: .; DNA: TGTGCCTGGAGACCCCCGAATGGCTTGTACGAGCAGTACTTC; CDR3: CAWRPPNGLYEQYF
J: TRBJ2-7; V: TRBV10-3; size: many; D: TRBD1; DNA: TGTGCCATCAGTGAGGGACAGGGTTACGAGCAGTACTTC; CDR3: CAISEGQGYEQYF
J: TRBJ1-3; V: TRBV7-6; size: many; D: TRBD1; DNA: TGTGCCAGCAGCGAAGGACAGGGCCCCGGGCTATATTTT; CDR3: CASSEGQGPGLYF
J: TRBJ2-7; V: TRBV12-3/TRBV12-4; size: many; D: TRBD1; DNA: TGTGCCAGCAGCCCGACAGGGGGGGCCCTTTCCGAGCAGTACTTC; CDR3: CASSPTGGALSEQYF
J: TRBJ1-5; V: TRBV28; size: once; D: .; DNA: TGTGCCAGCAGTTTATGGGATAGGAGGGGATCGGGCAATCAGCCCCAGCATTTT; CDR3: CASSLWDRRGSGNQPQHF
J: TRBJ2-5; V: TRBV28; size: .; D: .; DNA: TGTGCCAGCAGTCCTCGACATTACCAAGAGACCCAGTACTTC; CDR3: CASSPRHYQETQYF
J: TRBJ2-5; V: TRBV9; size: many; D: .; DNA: TGTGCCAGCACGACCGGAGTGAGTGGGGAGACCCAGTACTTC; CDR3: CASTTGVSGETQYF
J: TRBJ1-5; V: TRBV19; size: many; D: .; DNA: TGTGCCAGTAGTATCCGTGGGGGGTCGCAGCCCCAGCATTTT; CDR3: CASSIRGGSQPQHF
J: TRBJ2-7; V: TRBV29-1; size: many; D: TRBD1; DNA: TGCAGCGCCACCCGGGACAGGGGAACCTACGAGCAGTACTTC; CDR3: CSATRDRGTYEQYF
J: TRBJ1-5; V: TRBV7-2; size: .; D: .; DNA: TGTGCCAGCAGCTTAGCGGGCATCCCCGCGGGCAATCAGCCCCAGCATTTT; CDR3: CASSLAGIPAGNQPQHF
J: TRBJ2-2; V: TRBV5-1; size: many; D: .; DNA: TGCGCCAGCAGGGGGGCCCTTCCCGGGGAGCTGTTTTTT; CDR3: CASRGALPGELFF
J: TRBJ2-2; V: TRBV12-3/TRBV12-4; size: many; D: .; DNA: TGTGCCAGCAGTCCAGGGGTACGGGAGCTGTTTTTT; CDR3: CASSPGVRELFF
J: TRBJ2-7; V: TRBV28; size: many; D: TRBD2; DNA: TGTGCCAGCACCCCCAGCGGGACTCTCTACGAGCAGTACTTC; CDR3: CASTPSGTLYEQYF
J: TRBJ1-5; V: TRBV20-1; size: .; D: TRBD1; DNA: TGCAGTGCTAGAGAACAGGGGCGCTACAATCAGCCCCAGCATTTT; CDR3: CSAREQGRYNQPQHF
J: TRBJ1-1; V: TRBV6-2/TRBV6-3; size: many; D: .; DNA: TGTGCCAGTGGTCCGGGAGCCACTGAAGCTTTCTTT; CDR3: CASGPGATEAFF
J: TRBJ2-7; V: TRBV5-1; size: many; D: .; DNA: TGCGCCAGCTCTACATGGGGCGAGCAGTACTTC; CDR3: CASSTWGEQYF
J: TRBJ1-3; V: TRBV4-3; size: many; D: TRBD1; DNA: TGCGCCAGCAGCCAAGATTGGGCAGGGGGAGGAAACACCATATATTTT; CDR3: CASSQDWAGGGNTIYF
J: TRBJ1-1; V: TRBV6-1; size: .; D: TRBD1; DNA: TGTGCCAGCAGCGAACTAAGAAACAGGGGGCTCGCTGAAGCTTTCTTT; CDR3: CASSELRNRGLAEAFF
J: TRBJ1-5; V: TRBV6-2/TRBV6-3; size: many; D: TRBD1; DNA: TGTGCCAGCAGTTACTCCTTGAGGGTCGGAGGCAGGGGGTATGGAGAGCCCCAGCATTTT; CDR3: CASSYSLRVGGRGYGEPQHF
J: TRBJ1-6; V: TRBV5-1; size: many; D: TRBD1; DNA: TGCGCCAGCAGCGACAGGGAGTTTGGTTCACCCCTCCACTTT; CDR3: CASSDREFGSPLHF
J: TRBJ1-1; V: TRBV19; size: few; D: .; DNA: TGTGCCAGTAGTCCTTGGGGGCAGGACACTGAAGCTTTCTTT; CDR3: CASSPWGQDTEAFF
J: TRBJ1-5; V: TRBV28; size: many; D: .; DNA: TGTGCCAGCAGGAGACAGATAGCCCAGCCCCAGCATTTT; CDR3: CASRRQIAQPQHF
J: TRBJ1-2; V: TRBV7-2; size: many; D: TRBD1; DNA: TGTGCCAGCAGCTTAGTCGGTCAGGGGGGATATGGCTACACCTTC; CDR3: CASSLVGQGGYGYTF
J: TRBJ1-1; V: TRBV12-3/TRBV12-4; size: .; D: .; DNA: TGTGCCAGCAGAGGTCGGACCGGCGCAGCTTTCTTT; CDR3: CASRGRTGAAFF
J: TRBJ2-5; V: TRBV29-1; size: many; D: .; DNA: TGCAGCGTTGCAACAGGAGGGGGGCAAGAGACCCAGTACTTC; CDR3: CSVATGGGQETQYF
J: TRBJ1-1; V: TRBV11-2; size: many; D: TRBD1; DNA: TGTGCCAGCAGCCTATATCCGCGACAGGGGAGAGAGACTGAAGCTTTCTTT; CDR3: CASSLYPRQGRETEAFF
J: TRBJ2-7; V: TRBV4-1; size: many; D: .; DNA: TGCGCCAGCAGCCAAGACCTAGGACCCGACGAGCAGTACTTC; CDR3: CASSQDLGPDEQYF
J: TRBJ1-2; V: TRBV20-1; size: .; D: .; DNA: TGCAGTGAAACCCGGGGACAATTGGACTACACCTTC; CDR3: CSETRGQLDYTF
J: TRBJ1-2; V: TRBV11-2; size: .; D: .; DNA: TGTGCCAGCAGCTTAGAGGTCGCGGGTTATCCCTATGGCTACACCTTC; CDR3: CASSLEVAGYPYGYTF
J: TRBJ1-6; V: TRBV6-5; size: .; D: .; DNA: TGTGCCAGCACTCCAACAGTATTCTCACCCCTCCACTTT; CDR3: CASTPTVFSPLHF
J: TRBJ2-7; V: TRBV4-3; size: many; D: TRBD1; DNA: TGCGCCAGCAGCCAAGATGTCGGGACAGCAAAGAGGGAGCAGTACTTC; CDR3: CASSQDVGTAKREQYF